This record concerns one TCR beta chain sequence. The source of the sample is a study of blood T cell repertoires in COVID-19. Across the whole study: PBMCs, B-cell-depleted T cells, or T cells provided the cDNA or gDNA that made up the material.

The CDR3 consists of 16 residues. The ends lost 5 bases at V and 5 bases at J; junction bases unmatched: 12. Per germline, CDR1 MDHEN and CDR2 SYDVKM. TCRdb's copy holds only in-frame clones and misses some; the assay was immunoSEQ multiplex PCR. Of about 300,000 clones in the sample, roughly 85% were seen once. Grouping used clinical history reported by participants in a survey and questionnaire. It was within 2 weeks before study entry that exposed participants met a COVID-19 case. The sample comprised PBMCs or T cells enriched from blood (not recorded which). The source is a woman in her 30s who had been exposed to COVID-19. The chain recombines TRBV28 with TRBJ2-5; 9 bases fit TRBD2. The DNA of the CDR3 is TGTGCCAGCAGTCCCGGCGGCGGGAGGGCTAGGGAGACCCAGTACTTC. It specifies CASSPGGGRARETQYF.